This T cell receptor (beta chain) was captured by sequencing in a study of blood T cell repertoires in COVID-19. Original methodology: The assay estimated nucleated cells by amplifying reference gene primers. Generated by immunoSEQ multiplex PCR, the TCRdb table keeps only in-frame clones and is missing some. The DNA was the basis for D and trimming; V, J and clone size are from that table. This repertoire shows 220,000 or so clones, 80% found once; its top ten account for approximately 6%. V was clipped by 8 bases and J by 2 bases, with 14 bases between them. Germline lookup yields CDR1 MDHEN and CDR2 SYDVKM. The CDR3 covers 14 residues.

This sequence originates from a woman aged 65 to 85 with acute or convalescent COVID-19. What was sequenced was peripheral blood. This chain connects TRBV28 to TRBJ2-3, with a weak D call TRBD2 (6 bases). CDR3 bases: TGTGCCAGCCTCCCAAGCGGGCCCACAGATACGCAGTATTTT. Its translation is CASLPSGPTDTQYF.